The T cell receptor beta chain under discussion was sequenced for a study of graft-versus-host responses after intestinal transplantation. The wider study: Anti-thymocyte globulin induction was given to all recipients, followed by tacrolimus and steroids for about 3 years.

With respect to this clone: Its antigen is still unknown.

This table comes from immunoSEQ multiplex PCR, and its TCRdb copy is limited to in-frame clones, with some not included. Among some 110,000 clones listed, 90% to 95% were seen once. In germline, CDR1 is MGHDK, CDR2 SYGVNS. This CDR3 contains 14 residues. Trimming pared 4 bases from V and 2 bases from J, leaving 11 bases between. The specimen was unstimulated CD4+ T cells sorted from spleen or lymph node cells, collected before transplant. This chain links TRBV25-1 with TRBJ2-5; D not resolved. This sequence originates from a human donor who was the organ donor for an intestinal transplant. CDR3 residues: CASSGPGGQETQYF. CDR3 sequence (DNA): TGTGCCAGCAGTGGCCCGGGCGGACAAGAGACCCAGTACTTC.